A single sample gave rise to the 9 T cell receptor beta chains below, sequenced in a study of CD8 T cells in ankylosing spondylitis. Study-level findings and limits: There was a TCR beta motif, made of several highly homologous variants, that appeared characteristic of ankylosing spondylitis blood.

TCRdb analysed the 5' RACE reads with MiXCR anew, one entry per CDR3 protein. The sample carries fewer than 400,000 distinct CDR3 sequences, 7% to 9% recorded once. No antigen has been identified for these receptors. The source material was blood, either unsorted or a sorted T cell fraction (not recorded which). These receptors originate from a male donor with ankylosing spondylitis.

V and J are TRBV5-1 and TRBJ1-1, with D maybe TRBD1 (5 bases). CDR1 and CDR2 from the germline V gene are SGHRS and YFSETQ. V dropped 1 base and J dropped 6 bases, with 13 bases sitting between them. CDR3 length equals 14 residues. The CDR3 DNA reads as TGCGCCAGCAGCTTGCAGGGTGAAGTGGCTGAAGCTTTCTTT. This sequence encodes CASSLQGEVAEAFF. The variable domain in full, completed from reference TRBV5-1 and TRBJ1-1, reads KAGVTQTPRYLIKTRGQQVTLSCSPISGHRSVSWYQQTPGQGLQFLFEYFSETQRNKGNFPGRFSGRQFSNSRSEMNVSTLELGDSALYLCASSLQGEVAEAFFGQGTRLTVV.

Ten or more counts support this clonotype. This chain uses TRBV10-3 with TRBJ1-3; D remains ambiguous. Germline V gene sequence: CDR1 ENHRY, CDR2 SYGVKD. V lost 7 bases and J lost 2, with 9 bases in between. The CDR3 loop spans 13 amino acids. The CDR3: CAIMGRAGNTIYF. The DNA for the CDR3 is TGTGCCATCATGGGTAGGGCTGGAAACACCATATATTTT.

In its sample, this clonotype was seen many times. The CDR3 DNA follows: TGTGCCAGCAGCCCCAGTCTGGGAAACACAGATACGCAGTATTTT. Protein: CASSPSLGNTDTQYF. The V call is TRBV7-3, the J call TRBJ2-3; D call uncertain. CDR1 and CDR2 from the germline V gene are SGHTA and FQGTGA. The CDR3 has 15 amino acids. The ends were cut back, 5 bases at V and 2 bases at J, with 14 bases in the middle.

This clonotype was counted only a few times. This sequence joins TRBV7-3 and TRBJ2-2; 7 bases fit TRBD2. Germline CDR1 is SGHTA and CDR2 is FQGTGA. This CDR3 has 15 residues. The V and J ends lost 1 base and 1 base, in that order; junction bases with no gene match: 0. The CDR3: CASSLIAGNTGELFF. The CDR3 region has the DNA TGTGCCAGCAGCTTAATAGCGGGGAACACCGGGGAGCTGTTTTTT. Supplemented by reference TRBV7-3 and TRBJ2-2, the full variable domain reads GAGVSQTPSNKVTEKGKYVELRCDPISGHTALYWYRQSLGQGPEFLIYFQGTGAADDSGLPNDRFFAVRPEGSVSTLKIQRTERGDSAVYLCASSLIAGNTGELFFGEGSRLTVL.

This clonotype showed up many times. This chain links TRBV28 with TRBJ2-7, with 8 bases lining up with TRBD1. Trimming at V came to 10 bases and at J to 6 bases, leaving 5 bases not matched to a gene. Germline V CDR1 and CDR2: MDHEN, SYDVKM. The CDR3 has 11 amino acids. The CDR3 is CAIRTGIEQYF. The CDR3 coding sequence is TGTGCCATCCGGACAGGGATCGAGCAGTACTTC.

The J gene is TRBJ1-4, the V gene TRBV20-1; 8 nucleotides align to TRBD1. Trimming cost V 1 base and J 0 bases; bases outside gene matches: 4. CDR1 and CDR2 from the germline V gene are DFQATT and SNEGSKA (reference sequence). The CDR3 has 16 amino acids. CDR3 sequence (DNA): TGCAGTGCTAGAGCAGGGACAGGAGCAACTAATGAAAAACTGTTTTTT. Translation: CSARAGTGATNEKLFF.

The rearrangement joins TRBV5-5 to TRBJ1-5; D is possibly TRBD1 (6 bases). The germline V gene encodes CDR1 SGHKS and CDR2 YYEKEE (reference sequence). This CDR3 contains 15 residues. Trimming pared 0 bases from V and 3 bases from J, leaving 10 bases between. CDR3 sequence (DNA): TGTGCCAGCAGCTTGGCGGGGGGCCTCAATCAGCCCCAGCATTTT. It is translated as CASSLAGGLNQPQHF. Filled out from reference TRBV5-5 and TRBJ1-5, the complete variable domain reads DAGVTQSPTHLIKTRGQQVTLRCSPISGHKSVSWYQQVLGQGPQFIFQYYEKEERGRGNFPDRFSARQFPNYSSELNVNALLLGDSALYLCASSLAGGLNQPQHFGDGTRLSIL.

The J gene is TRBJ2-7, the V gene TRBV5-4, with 12 positions matching TRBD1. Germline V CDR1 and CDR2: SGHNT, YYREEE (reference sequence). The ends lost 3 bases at V and 2 bases at J; junction bases unmatched: 15. The CDR3 is 19 amino acids. CDR3 DNA: TGTGCCAGCAGCTCCCCCCGGGGGACAGGGGGCGTTTGGGCCTACGAGCAGTACTTC. Amino acid sequence: CASSSPRGTGGVWAYEQYF.

V is TRBV3-1 and J is TRBJ1-5, with no clear D. The germline V gene has CDR1 LGHDT and CDR2 YNNKEL (reference sequence). The CDR3 has 13 residues. V shed 0 bases and J shed 4 bases, with 4 bases lying between them. CDR3 sequence (DNA): TGTGCCAGCAGCCAAGAGGGGAATCAGCCCCAGCATTTT. Translation gives CASSQEGNQPQHF.